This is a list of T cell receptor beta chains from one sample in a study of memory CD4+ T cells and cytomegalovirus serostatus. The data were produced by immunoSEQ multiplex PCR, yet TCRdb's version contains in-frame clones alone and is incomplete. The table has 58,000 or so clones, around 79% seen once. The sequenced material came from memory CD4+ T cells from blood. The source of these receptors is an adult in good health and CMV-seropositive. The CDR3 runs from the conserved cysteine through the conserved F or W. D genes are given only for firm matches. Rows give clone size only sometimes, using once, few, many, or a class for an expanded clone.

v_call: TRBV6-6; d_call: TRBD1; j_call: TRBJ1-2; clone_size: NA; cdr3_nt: TGTGCCAGCAGTTACTCACAGGGGTCGAATGGCTACACCTTC; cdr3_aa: CASSYSQGSNGYTF
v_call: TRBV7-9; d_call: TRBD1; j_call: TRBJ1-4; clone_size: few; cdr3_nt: TGTGCCAGCGGCCCCTTCGGAGGGGGCAATAATGAAAAACTGTTTTTT; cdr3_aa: CASGPFGGGNNEKLFF
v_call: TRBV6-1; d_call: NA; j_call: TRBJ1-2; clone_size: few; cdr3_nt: TGTGCCAGCAGTGAAGGCATGCGCTATGGCTACACCTTC; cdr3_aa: CASSEGMRYGYTF
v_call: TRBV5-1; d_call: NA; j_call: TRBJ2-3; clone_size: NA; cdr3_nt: TGCGCCAGCAGCTCGATGGACCGCACAGATACGCAGTATTTT; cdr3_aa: CASSSMDRTDTQYF
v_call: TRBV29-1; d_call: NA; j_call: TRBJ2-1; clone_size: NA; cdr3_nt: TGCAGCCTCGGGACGGAATACAATGAGCAGTTCTTC; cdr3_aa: CSLGTEYNEQFF
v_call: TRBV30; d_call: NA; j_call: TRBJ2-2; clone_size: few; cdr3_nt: TGTGCCTGGAGTTTAAAAACCGGGGAGCTGTTTTTT; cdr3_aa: CAWSLKTGELFF
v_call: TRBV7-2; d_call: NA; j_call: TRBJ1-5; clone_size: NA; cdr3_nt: TGTGCCAGCTCCCCCGGGCGGGGGAACCAGCCCCAGCATTTT; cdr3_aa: CASSPGRGNQPQHF
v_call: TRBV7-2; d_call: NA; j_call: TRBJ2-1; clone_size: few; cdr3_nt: TGTGCCAGCAGCTACTTAAATGAGCAGTTCTTC; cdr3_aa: CASSYLNEQFF
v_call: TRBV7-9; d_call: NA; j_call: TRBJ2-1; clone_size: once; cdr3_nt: TGTGCCAGCAGCTTATCCGGAGATGAGCAGTTCTTC; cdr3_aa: CASSLSGDEQFF
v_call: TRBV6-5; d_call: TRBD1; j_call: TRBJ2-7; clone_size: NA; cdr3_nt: TGTGCCAGCAGCCCACCGGACAGGGACGAGCAGTACTTC; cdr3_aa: CASSPPDRDEQYF
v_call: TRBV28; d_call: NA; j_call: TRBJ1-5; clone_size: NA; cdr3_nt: TGTGCCAGCAGTTATCAGGCGCGTCAGCCCCAGCATTTT; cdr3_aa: CASSYQARQPQHF
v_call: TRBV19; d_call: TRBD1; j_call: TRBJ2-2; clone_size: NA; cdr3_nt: TGTGCCAGTAGTATAATTGGGACAGGGATTGGGGAGCTGTTTTTT; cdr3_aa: CASSIIGTGIGELFF
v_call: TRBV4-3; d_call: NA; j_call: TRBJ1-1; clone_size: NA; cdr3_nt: TGCGCCAGCAGCCAAGCTCCCGGGGGGAACACTGAAGCTTTCTTT; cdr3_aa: CASSQAPGGNTEAFF